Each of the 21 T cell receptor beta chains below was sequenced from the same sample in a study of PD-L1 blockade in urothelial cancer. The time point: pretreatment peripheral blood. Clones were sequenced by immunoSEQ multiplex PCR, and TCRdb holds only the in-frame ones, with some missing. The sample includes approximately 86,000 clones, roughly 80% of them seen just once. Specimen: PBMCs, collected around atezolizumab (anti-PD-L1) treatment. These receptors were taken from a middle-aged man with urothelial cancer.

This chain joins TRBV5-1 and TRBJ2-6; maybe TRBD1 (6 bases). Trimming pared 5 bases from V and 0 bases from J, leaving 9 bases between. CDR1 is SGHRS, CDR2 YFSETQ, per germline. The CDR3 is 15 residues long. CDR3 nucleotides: TGCGCCAGCAGGGACAGCAACTCTGGGGCCAACGTCCTGACTTTC. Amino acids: CASRDSNSGANVLTF.

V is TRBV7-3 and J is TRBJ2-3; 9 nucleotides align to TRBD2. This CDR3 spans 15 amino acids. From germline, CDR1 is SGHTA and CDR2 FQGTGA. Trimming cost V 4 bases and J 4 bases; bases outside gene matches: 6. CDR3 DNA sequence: TGTGCCAGCAGCTCGGAGGGACTAGCCGCAGATACGCAGTATTTT. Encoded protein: CASSSEGLAADTQYF.

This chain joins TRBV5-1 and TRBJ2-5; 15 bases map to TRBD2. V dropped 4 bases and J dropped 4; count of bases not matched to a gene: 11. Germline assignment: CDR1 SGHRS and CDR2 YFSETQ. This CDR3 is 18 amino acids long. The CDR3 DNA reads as TGCGCCAGCAGCCCCGGGACTAGCGGGAGGCGGGGGCGAGAGACCCAGTACTTC. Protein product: CASSPGTSGRRGRETQYF.

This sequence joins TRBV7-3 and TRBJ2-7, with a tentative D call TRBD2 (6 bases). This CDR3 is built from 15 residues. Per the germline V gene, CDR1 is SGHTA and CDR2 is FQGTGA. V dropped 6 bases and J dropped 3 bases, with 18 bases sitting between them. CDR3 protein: CASSATGSGDYEQYF. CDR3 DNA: TGTGCCAGCAGTGCCACCGGGAGCGGCGACTACGAGCAGTACTTC.

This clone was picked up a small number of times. CDR3 amino acids: CASGPGPRSYGYTF. CDR3 coding DNA: TGTGCTAGTGGCCCGGGTCCTCGGTCTTATGGCTACACCTTC. This sequence joins TRBV12-5 and TRBJ1-2; D uncertain. The length of the CDR3 is 14 residues. The germline gives CDR1 LGHNT, CDR2 FRNRAP. V was clipped by 6 bases and J by 5 bases, with 16 bases between them.

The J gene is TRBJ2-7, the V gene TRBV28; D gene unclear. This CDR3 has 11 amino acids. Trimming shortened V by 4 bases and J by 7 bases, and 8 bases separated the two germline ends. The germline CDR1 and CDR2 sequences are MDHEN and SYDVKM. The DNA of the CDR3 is TGTGCCAGCAGTTCAACCCGGGAGCAGTACTTC. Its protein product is CASSSTREQYF.

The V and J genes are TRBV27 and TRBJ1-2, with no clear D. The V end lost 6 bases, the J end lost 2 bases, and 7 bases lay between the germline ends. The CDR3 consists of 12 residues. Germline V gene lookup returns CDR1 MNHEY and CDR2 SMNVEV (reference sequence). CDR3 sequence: CASRGLNYGYTF. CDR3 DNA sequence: TGTGCCAGCAGGGGCTTAAACTATGGCTACACCTTC.

The CDR3 nucleotides read TGTGCCAGCAGGATCCAAGGGGATAGCACTGAAGCTTTCTTT. Protein product: CASRIQGDSTEAFF. This rearrangement joins TRBV2 to TRBJ1-1, with D possibly matching TRBD1 (5 bases). The CDR3 has 14 amino acids. Germline-derived CDR1 and CDR2 are SNHLY and FYNNEI. The V end lost 6 bases, the J end lost 4 bases, and 15 bases lay between the germline ends.

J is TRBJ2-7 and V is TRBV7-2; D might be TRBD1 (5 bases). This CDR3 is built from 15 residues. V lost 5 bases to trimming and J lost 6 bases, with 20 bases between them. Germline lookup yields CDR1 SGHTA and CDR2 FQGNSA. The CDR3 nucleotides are TGTGCCAGCAGCCCACTAAGGGGCCTACCAAGCGAGCAGTACTTC. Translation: CASSPLRGLPSEQYF.

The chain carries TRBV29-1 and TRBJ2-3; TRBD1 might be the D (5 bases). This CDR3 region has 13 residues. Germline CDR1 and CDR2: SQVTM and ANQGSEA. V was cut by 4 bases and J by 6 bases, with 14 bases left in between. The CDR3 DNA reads TGCAGCGTTGCCGCCGTAGGGGTGGATACGCAGTATTTT. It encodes CSVAAVGVDTQYF.

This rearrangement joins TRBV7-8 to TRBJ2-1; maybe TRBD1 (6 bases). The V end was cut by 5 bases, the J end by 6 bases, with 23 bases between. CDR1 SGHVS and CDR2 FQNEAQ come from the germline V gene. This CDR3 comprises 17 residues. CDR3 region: CASSGKLRDTQSNEQFF. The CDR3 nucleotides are TGTGCCAGCAGCGGCAAACTTCGGGACACCCAAAGCAATGAGCAGTTCTTC.

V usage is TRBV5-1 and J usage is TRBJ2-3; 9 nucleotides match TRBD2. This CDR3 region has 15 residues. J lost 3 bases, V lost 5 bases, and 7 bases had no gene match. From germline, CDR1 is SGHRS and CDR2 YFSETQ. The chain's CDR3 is CASSRIAGATDTQYF. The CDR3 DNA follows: TGCGCCAGCAGTCGTATAGCGGGAGCAACAGATACGCAGTATTTT.

This chain's CDR3 is CASSFSSYRAIATNEKLFF. The CDR3 coding sequence is TGTGCCAGCAGCTTTTCGAGTTACAGGGCGATTGCAACTAATGAAAAACTGTTTTTT. This chain joins TRBV11-2 and TRBJ1-4; D is possibly TRBD1 (6 bases). The CDR3 covers 19 residues. V lost 3 bases and J 0 bases, leaving 20 bases between the germline ends. Germline assignment: CDR1 SGHAT and CDR2 FQNNGV.

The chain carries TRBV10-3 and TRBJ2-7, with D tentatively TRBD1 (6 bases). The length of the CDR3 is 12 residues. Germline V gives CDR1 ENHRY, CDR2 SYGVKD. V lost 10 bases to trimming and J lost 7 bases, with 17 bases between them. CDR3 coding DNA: TGTGCCACCCAAAGGCAGGGGCGGGAGCAGTACTTC. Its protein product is CATQRQGREQYF.

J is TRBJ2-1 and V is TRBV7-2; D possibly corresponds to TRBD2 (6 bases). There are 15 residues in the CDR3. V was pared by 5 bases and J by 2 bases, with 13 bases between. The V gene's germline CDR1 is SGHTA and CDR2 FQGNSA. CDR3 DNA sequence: TGTGCCAGCAGCATACGACTAGGACCCTACAATGAGCAGTTCTTC. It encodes CASSIRLGPYNEQFF. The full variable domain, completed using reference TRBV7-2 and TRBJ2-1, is GAGVSQSPSNKVTEKGKDVELRCDPISGHTALYWYRQSLGQGLEFLIYFQGNSAPDKSGLPSDRFSAERTGGSVSTLTIQRTQQEDSAVYLCASSIRLGPYNEQFFGPGTRLTVL.

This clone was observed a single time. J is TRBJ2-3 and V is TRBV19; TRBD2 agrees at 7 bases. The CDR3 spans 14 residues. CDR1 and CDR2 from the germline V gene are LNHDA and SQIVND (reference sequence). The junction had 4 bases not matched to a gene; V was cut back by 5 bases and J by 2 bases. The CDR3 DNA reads TGTGCCAGTAGTTATAGCGGGCCCACAGATACGCAGTATTTT. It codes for CASSYSGPTDTQYF.

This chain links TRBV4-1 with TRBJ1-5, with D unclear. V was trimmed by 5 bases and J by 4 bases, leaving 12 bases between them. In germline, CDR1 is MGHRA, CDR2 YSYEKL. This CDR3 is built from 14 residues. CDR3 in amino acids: CASSKGSSNQPQHF. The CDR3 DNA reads TGCGCCAGCAGCAAAGGGAGTTCGAATCAGCCCCAGCATTTT.

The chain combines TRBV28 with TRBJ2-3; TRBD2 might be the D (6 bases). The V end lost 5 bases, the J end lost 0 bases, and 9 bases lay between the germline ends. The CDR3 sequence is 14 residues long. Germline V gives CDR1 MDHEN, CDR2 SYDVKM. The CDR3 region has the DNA TGTGCCAGCAGTACCAGCGGGAGCACAGATACGCAGTATTTT. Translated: CASSTSGSTDTQYF.

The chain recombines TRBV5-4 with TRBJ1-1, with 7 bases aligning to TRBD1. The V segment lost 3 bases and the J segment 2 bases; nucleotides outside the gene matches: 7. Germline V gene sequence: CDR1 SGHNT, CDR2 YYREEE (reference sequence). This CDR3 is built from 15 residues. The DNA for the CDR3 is TGTGCCAGCAGCTCTTGGACAGGTAGAAACACTGAAGCTTTCTTT. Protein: CASSSWTGRNTEAFF.

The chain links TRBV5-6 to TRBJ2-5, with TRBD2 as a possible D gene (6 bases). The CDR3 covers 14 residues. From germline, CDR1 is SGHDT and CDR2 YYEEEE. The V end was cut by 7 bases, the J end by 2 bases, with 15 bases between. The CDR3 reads CASGSLEGQETQYF. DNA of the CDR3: TGTGCCAGCGGTTCCCTGGAGGGGCAAGAGACCCAGTACTTC.

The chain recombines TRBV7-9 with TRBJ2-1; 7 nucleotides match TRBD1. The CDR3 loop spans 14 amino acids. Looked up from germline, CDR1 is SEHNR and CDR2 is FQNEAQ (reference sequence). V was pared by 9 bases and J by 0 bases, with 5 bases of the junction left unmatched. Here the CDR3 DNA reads TGTGCCAGTCTCGGGGACAGCTCCTACAATGAGCAGTTCTTC. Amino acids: CASLGDSSYNEQFF.